What follows are 14 T cell receptor beta chains derived from one specimen sequenced in a study of T cells in Graves' hyperthyroidism and ophthalmopathy. Amplified regions were TCR beta CDR3 sequences from RNA transcripts. Researchers ran a first-round RT-PCR on the TCR CDR3 using the HTBI primer set. TCRdb passed the multiplex PCR reads through MiXCR, listing each CDR3 protein once. The sample lists about 770,000 distinct CDR3 sequences, about 17% occurring once. Sequenced sample: blood. These receptors were obtained from a woman between 50 and 59 years old with Graves' hyperthyroidism that later progressed to Graves' ophthalmopathy.

This clonotype was recorded many times. V is TRBV3-1 and J is TRBJ1-1; D is unclear. V was trimmed by 3 bases and J by 1 base, leaving 6 bases between them. The CDR3 runs to 13 residues. The germline V gene has CDR1 LGHDT and CDR2 YNNKEL (reference sequence). CDR3 bases: TGTGCCAGCAGCCATCGGCAGAACACTGAAGCTTTCTTT. Translated: CASSHRQNTEAFF.

This clonotype has a handful of counts. V and J are TRBV7-3 and TRBJ2-1; 11 bases line up with TRBD2. J lost 8 bases, V lost 5 bases, and 8 bases had no gene match. Germline V gene sequence: CDR1 SGHTA, CDR2 FQGTGA. The CDR3 has 15 residues. CDR3 coding DNA: TGTGCCAGCAGCACCCGACTAGCGGGGTTGTATGAGCAGTTCTTC. Translated: CASSTRLAGLYEQFF.

The chain employs TRBV7-9 and TRBJ2-1; 7 nucleotides match TRBD2. V shed 8 bases, J shed 0 bases, and the junction held 7 bases outside the gene matches. The length of the CDR3 is 15 residues. Germline loops: CDR1 SEHNR, CDR2 FQNEAQ (reference sequence). This chain's CDR3 is CASSPQRDSYNEQFF. CDR3 in DNA: TGTGCCAGCTCACCCCAGCGGGACTCCTACAATGAGCAGTTCTTC.

This clonotype was counted many times. The chain joins TRBV7-2 to TRBJ2-3; 12 nucleotides agree with TRBD2. The CDR3 is 16 residues long. The germline V gene encodes CDR1 SGHTA and CDR2 FQGNSA. The V segment lost 5 bases and the J segment 1 base; nucleotides outside the gene matches: 4. This chain's CDR3 is CASSPRLAGGTDTQYF. The CDR3 DNA sequence: TGTGCCAGCAGCCCCCGACTAGCGGGGGGCACAGATACGCAGTATTTT.

This chain links TRBV5-1 with TRBJ1-2; perhaps TRBD1 as D (5 bases). The CDR3 runs to 16 residues. Germline CDR1 is SGHRS and CDR2 is YFSETQ. Trimming took off 5 bases at V and 8 bases at J, with 25 bases between the two ends. In nucleotides, the CDR3 is TGCGCCAGCAGTCCACTCCAACAGGTCTTTCTCGCGGGCTACACCTTC. It codes for CASSPLQQVFLAGYTF.

This clonotype has ten or more counts. The V gene is TRBV18, the J gene TRBJ1-1; D is uncertain. Trimming pared 0 bases from V and 2 bases from J, leaving 7 bases between. The germline CDR1 and CDR2 sequences are KGHSH and LQKENI. The CDR3 has 14 amino acids. In nucleotides, the CDR3 is TGTGCCAGCTCACCACCGTCGGGTAACACTGAAGCTTTCTTT. Translated: CASSPPSGNTEAFF.

This clonotype has ten or more counts. This chain uses TRBV7-3 with TRBJ2-5; 9 bases fit TRBD1. The CDR3 spans 14 residues. Germline V gene data show CDR1 as SGHTA and CDR2 as FQGTGA. Germline trimming cut 3 bases from V and 7 bases from J; bases unmatched to any gene: 6. The CDR3 nucleotides are TGTGCCAGCAGCTTGACAGGGGGTTATGGGACCCAGTACTTC. It codes for CASSLTGGYGTQYF.

This clonotype was seen at least ten times. This chain joins TRBV7-2 and TRBJ2-1, with TRBD2 identical over 11 bases. The CDR3 sequence is 15 residues long. The germline gives CDR1 SGHTA, CDR2 FQGNSA. V trimming: 5 bases; J trimming: 8 bases; junction bases outside the gene matches: 8. CDR3 bases: TGTGCCAGCAGCCCAGTAGCGGGGGGGCTCTATGAGCAGTTCTTC. Translated: CASSPVAGGLYEQFF.

With respect to this clonotype: Germline and junction disagree at one end, which may indicate a read error. The chain recombines TRBV6-2 or TRBV6-3 with TRBJ2-6, with 8 bases identical to TRBD2. CDR1 MNHEY and CDR2 SVGEGT come from the germline V gene. The CDR3 runs to 17 residues. This CDR3 is CASSAQGPLGGANVPTF. CDR3 nucleotide sequence: TGTGCCAGCAGTGCCCAGGGGCCGCTCGGGGGGGCCAACGTCCCGACTTTC.

V is TRBV29-1 and J is TRBJ1-1; perhaps TRBD1 as D (6 bases). The CDR3 runs to 14 residues. Trimming cost V 6 bases and J 2 bases, with 16 bases left between them. The germline V gene has CDR1 SQVTM and CDR2 ANQGSEA. The CDR3 nucleotides are TGCAGCGTGCGGGCAGGGGTCGGTAACACTGAAGCTTTCTTT. This sequence encodes CSVRAGVGNTEAFF.

The chain recombines TRBV20-1 with TRBJ2-5, with D perhaps matching TRBD2 (7 bases). The V end lost 6 bases, the J end lost 5 bases, and 19 bases lay between the germline ends. CDR1 and CDR2 from the germline V gene are DFQATT and SNEGSKA (reference sequence). The CDR3 is made up of 14 amino acids. The CDR3 spells CSAEGGGSGETQYF. The CDR3 nucleotides read TGCAGTGCCGAGGGGGGGGGCTCGGGGGAGACCCAGTACTTC.

This clonotype was picked up many times. This sequence joins TRBV10-3 and TRBJ1-2; perhaps TRBD1 as D (6 bases). In germline, CDR1 is ENHRY, CDR2 SYGVKD. This CDR3 has 17 residues. Trimming shortened V by 8 bases and J by 0 bases, and 22 bases separated the two germline ends. The CDR3, as DNA: TGTGCCATCCTACCAACGCGGGGGGCTACACCTAACTATGGCTACACCTTC. It encodes CAILPTRGATPNYGYTF.

On this clonotype itself: One end of the junction is discordant with germline, which a read error may explain. The chain combines TRBV18 with TRBJ1-3; D is ambiguous. The CDR3 covers 13 residues. The germline V gene has CDR1 KGHSH and CDR2 LQKENI. The CDR3 loop is CASSPGSGDTIYF. The DNA of the CDR3 is TGTGCCAGCTCACCAGGGTCTGGAGACACCATATATTTT.

The chain combines TRBV6-1 with TRBJ1-5; no firm D call. The CDR3 is made up of 15 amino acids. Trimming shortened V by 2 bases and J by 2 bases, and 10 bases separated the two germline ends. Germline CDR1 MNHNS, CDR2 SASEGT. The CDR3 loop is CASSERRAGNQPQHF. The CDR3 coding sequence is TGTGCCAGCAGTGAAAGAAGGGCGGGCAATCAGCCCCAGCATTTT.